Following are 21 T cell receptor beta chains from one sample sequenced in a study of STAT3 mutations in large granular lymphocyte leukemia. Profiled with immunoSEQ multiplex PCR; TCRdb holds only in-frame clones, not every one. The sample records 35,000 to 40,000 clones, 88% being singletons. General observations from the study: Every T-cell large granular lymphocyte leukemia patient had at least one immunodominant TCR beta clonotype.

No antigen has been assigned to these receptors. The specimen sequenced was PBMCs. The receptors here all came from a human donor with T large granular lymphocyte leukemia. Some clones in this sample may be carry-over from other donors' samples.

CDR3: CSSRGGSANTEAFF. CDR3 bases: TGCAGCTCCAGGGGGGGGTCGGCGAACACTGAAGCTTTCTTT. The V call is TRBV29-1, the J call TRBJ1-1; 7 nucleotides agree with TRBD1. J was trimmed by 1 base and V by 8 bases; bases with no gene match: 10. The length of the CDR3 is 14 residues. The germline V gene encodes CDR1 SQVTM and CDR2 ANQGSEA.

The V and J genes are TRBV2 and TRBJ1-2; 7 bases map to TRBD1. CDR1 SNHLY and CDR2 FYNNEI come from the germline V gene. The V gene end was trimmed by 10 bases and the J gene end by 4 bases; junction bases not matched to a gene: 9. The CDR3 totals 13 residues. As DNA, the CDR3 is TGTGCCATCCCAGGGGGGGCAGGCTATGGCTACACCTTC. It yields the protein CAIPGGAGYGYTF.

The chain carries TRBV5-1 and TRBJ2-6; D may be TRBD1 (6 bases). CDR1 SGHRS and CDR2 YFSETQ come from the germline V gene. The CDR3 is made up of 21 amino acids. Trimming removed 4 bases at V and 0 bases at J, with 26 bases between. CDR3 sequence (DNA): TGCGCCAGCAGCCCCAGGGTCCTTACAGGGTCCCTCGACTCTGGGGCCAACGTCCTGACTTTC. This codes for CASSPRVLTGSLDSGANVLTF.

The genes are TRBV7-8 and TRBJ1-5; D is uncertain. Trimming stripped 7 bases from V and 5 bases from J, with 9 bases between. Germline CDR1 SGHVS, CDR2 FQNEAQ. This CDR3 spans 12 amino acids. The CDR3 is CASKKEDQPQHF. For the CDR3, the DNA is TGTGCCAGCAAGAAGGAAGATCAGCCCCAGCATTTT.

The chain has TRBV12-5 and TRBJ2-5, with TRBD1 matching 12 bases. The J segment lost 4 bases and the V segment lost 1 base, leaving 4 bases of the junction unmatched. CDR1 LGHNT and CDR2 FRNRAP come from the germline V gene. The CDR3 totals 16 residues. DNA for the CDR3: TGTGCTAGTGGTTTGGCCGGGACAGGGGGCGTAGAGACCCAGTACTTC. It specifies CASGLAGTGGVETQYF.

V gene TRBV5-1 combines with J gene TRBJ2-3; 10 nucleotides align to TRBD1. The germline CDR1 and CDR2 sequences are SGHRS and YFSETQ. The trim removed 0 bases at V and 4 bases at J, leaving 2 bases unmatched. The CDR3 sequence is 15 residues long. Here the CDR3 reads CASSLEGQGSDTQYF. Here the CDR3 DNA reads TGCGCCAGCAGCTTGGAGGGACAGGGGTCAGATACGCAGTATTTT. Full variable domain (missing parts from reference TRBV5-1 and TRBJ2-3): KAGVTQTPRYLIKTRGQQVTLSCSPISGHRSVSWYQQTPGQGLQFLFEYFSETQRNKGNFPGRFSGRQFSNSRSEMNVSTLELGDSALYLCASSLEGQGSDTQYFGPGTRLTVL.

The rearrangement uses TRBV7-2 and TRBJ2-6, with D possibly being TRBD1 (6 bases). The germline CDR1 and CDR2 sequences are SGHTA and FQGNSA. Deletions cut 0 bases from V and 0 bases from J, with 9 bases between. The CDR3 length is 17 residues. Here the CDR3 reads CASSLADRTSGANVLTF. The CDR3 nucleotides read TGTGCCAGCAGCTTAGCCGACAGGACCTCTGGGGCCAACGTCCTGACTTTC.

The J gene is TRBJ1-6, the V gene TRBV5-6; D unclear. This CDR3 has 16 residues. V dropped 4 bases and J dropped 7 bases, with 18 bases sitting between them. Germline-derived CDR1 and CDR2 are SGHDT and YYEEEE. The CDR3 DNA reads TGTGCCAGCAGCCCGTATGGTGGAGGTGGGAATTCACCCCTCCACTTT. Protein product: CASSPYGGGGNSPLHF.

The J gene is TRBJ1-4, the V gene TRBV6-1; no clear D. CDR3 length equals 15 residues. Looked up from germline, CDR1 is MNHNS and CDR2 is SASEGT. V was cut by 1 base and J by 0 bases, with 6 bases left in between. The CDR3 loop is CASSEVSATNEKLFF. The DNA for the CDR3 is TGTGCCAGCAGTGAAGTCAGTGCAACTAATGAAAAACTGTTTTTT.

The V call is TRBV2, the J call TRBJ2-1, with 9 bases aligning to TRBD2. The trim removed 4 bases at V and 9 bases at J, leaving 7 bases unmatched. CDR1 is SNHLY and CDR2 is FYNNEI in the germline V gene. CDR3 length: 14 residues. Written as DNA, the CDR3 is TGTGCCAGCAGTGTCGGCGGGGGGGCGTTTGAGCAGTTCTTC. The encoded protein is CASSVGGGAFEQFF.

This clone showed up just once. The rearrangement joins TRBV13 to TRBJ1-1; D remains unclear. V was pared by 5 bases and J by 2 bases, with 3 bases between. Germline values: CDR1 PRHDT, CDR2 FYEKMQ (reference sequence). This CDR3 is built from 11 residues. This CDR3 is CASSLNTEAFF. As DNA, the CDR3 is TGTGCCAGCAGCCTAAACACTGAAGCTTTCTTT. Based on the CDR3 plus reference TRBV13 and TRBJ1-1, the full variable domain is AAGVIQSPRHLIKEKRETATLKCYPIPRHDTVYWYQQGPGQDPQFLISFYEKMQSDKGSIPDRFSAQQFSDYHSELNMSSLELGDSALYFCASSLNTEAFFGQGTRLTVV.

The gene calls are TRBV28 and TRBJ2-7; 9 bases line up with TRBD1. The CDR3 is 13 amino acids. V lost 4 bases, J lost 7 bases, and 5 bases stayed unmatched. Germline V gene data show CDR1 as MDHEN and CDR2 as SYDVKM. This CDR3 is CASSSGQGGEQYV. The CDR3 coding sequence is TGTGCCAGCAGTTCGGGACAGGGAGGTGAGCAGTACGTC.

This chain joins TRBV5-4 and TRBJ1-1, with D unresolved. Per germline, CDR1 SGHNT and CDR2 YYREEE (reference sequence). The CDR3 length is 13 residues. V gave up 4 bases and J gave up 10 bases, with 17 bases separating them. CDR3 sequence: CASSLVGSGTAFF. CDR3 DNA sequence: TGTGCCAGCAGCCTCGTAGGATCTGGCACAGCTTTCTTT.

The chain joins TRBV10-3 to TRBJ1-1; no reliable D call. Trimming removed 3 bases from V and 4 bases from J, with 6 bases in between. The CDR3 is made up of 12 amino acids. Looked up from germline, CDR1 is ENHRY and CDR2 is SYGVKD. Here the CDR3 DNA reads TGTGCCATCAGTGATTTGCTCACTGAAGCTTTCTTT. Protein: CAISDLLTEAFF.

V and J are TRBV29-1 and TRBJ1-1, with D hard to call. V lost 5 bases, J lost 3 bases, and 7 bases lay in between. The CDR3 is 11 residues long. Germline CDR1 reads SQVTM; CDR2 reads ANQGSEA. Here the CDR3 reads CSVPDYTEAFF. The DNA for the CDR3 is TGCAGCGTTCCGGATTACACTGAAGCTTTCTTT. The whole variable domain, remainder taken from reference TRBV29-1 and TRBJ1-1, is SAVISQKPSRDICQRGTSLTIQCQVDSQVTMMFWYRQQPGQSLTLIATANQGSEATYESGFVIDKFPISRPNLTFSTLTVSNMSPEDSSIYLCSVPDYTEAFFGQGTRLTVV.

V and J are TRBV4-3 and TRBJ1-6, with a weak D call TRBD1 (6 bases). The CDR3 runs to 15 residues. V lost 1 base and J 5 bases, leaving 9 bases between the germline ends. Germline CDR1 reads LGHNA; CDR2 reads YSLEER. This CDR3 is CASSQGHRDNSPLHF. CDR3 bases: TGCGCCAGCAGCCAAGGGCACAGGGATAATTCACCCCTCCACTTT.

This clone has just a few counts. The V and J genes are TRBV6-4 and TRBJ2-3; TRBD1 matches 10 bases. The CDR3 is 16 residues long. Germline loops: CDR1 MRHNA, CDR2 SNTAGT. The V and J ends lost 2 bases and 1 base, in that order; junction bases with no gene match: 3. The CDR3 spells CASSDGGTGGTDTQYF. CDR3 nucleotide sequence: TGTGCCAGCAGTGACGGGGGGACAGGGGGCACAGATACGCAGTATTTT.

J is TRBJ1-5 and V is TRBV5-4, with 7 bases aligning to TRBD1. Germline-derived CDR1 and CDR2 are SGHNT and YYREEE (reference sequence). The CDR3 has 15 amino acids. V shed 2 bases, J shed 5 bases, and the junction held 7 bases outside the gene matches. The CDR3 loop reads CASSLADREDQPQHF. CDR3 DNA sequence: TGTGCCAGCAGCTTAGCCGACAGGGAAGATCAGCCCCAGCATTTT.

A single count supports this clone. The CDR3 region has the DNA TGTGCCAGCTCACCACGAGCGACAGGCCAAGAGACCCAGTACTTC. Its translation: CASSPRATGQETQYF. V is TRBV18 and J is TRBJ2-5; a weak D match, TRBD1 (6 bases). The CDR3 length is 15 residues. V was shortened by 1 base and J by 1 base, with 10 bases between the two germline ends. Germline V gene data show CDR1 as KGHSH and CDR2 as LQKENI. The full variable domain, with the rest looked up from reference TRBV18 and TRBJ2-5, is NAGVMQNPRHLVRRRGQEARLRCSPMKGHSHVYWYRQLPEEGLKFMVYLQKENIIDESGMPKERFSAEFPKEGPSILRIQQVVRGDSAAYFCASSPRATGQETQYFGPGTRLLVL.

For the CDR3, the DNA is TGTGCCACCAGCCAGAGACGGGGCAGCAACTATGGCTACACCTTC. The encoded protein is CATSQRRGSNYGYTF. This rearrangement joins TRBV15 to TRBJ1-2, with D tentatively TRBD1 (5 bases). The CDR3 covers 15 residues. V shed 5 bases and J shed 2 bases, with 15 bases lying between them. CDR1 is LNHNV, CDR2 YYDKDF, per germline (reference sequence).

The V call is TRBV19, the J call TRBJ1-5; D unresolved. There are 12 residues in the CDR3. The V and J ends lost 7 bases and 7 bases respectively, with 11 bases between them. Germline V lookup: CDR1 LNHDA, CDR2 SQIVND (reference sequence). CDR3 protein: CASNLRLQPQHF. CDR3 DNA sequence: TGTGCCAGTAATCTTCGGTTGCAGCCCCAGCATTTT. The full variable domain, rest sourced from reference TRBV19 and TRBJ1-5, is DGGITQSPKYLFRKEGQNVTLSCEQNLNHDAMYWYRQDPGQGLRLIYYSQIVNDFQKGDIAEGYSVSREKKESFPLTVTSAQKNPTAFYLCASNLRLQPQHFGDGTRLSIL.